The clone carrying this TCR beta chain was observed at least ten times. The antigen is not known. Stated time point: healthy volunteer bleed at 6 weeks. The template was total RNA from unfractionated whole blood. This record belongs to a study of human T cells and chemical hapten exposure. At the level of the study: Small discrepancies in pooled library volume mainly accounted for the varying TCR yields per sample. Study-level findings and limits: The number of TCRs over 1 in 1000 frequency stayed unchanged after DPC.

In the library, unique molecular identifiers were attached to individual cDNA molecules. TCRdb ran MiXCR on the RACE reads and lists one entry per CDR3 protein. Counted here are around 47,000 distinct CDR3 sequences, 3% to 4% occurring once; the ten biggest clones make up about 6%. This CDR3 is built from 15 residues. V gave up 3 bases and J gave up 6 bases, with 15 bases separating them. Input material: whole blood. The J gene is TRBJ2-1, the V gene TRBV12-3 or TRBV12-4; tentatively, D is TRBD1 (6 bases). This TCR came from a human donor in good health. Some clones in this sample may be carry-over from other donors' samples. In nucleotides, the CDR3 is TGTGCCAGCAGTTTTTTACAGGGTGCGCCCAATGAGCAGTTCTTC. Amino acids: CASSFLQGAPNEQFF.